Shown below are 10 T cell receptor beta chains from a single sample sequenced in a study of sequential checkpoint blockade in melanoma (dated by TCRdb to the late 2010s). Library preparation was by the immunoSEQ multiplex PCR assay. TCRdb carries this immuneACCESS record with in-frame sequences only. Its versions omit some clonotypes, under half of them owing to an unresolved V gene in the studies checked, with the rest unexplained. The sample includes over 9,500 clones, with less than 75% observed a single time. About 20% of the sample lies in the top ten. The treatment or condition label, read with the paper, signifies: randomized to nivolumab then ipilimumab (arm A) or the reverse (arm B). This specimen was CD8+ T cells sorted from blood (inferred from file names), taken from a patient given nivolumab and ipilimumab in sequence. These receptor sequences come from a human donor with melanoma.

The V call is TRBV9, the J call TRBJ2-7; D ambiguous. This CDR3 spans 15 amino acids. CDR1 and CDR2 (germline): SGDLS, YYNGEE. Deletions cut 4 bases from V and 2 bases from J, with 16 bases between. The CDR3 DNA reads TGTGCCAGCAGCAAAGACTTTAGGCAGCCCTACGAGCAGTACTTC. Protein sequence: CASSKDFRQPYEQYF.

This clone was seen more than once but under ten times. The chain is built from TRBV5-1 and TRBJ2-7; TRBD1 matches at 9 bases. Germline CDR1 reads SGHRS; CDR2 reads YFSETQ. V dropped 5 bases and J dropped 3; count of bases not matched to a gene: 6. The CDR3 is made up of 14 amino acids. CDR3 protein: CASSSSTGGYEQYF. CDR3 sequence (DNA): TGCGCCAGCAGTTCCTCGACAGGGGGCTACGAGCAGTACTTC.

The V call is TRBV29-1, the J call TRBJ2-7, with D tentatively TRBD1 (5 bases). V lost 3 bases and J lost 5, with 14 bases in between. This CDR3 contains 13 residues. Germline assignment: CDR1 SQVTM and CDR2 ANQGSEA. CDR3 nucleotide sequence: TGCAGCGTTGAGACCAGGGCACCCCACGAGCAGTACTTC. Residues: CSVETRAPHEQYF.

The rearrangement joins TRBV27 to TRBJ2-1, with 7 nucleotides matching TRBD2. Germline trimming cut 2 bases from V and 0 bases from J; bases unmatched to any gene: 4. The CDR3 length is 16 residues. Germline V gene sequence: CDR1 MNHEY, CDR2 SMNVEV (reference sequence). The CDR3 is CASSLLGGSSYNEQFF. The CDR3 nucleotides are TGTGCCAGCAGTTTACTAGGCGGGAGCTCCTACAATGAGCAGTTCTTC.

The sample holds a few counts of this clone. The chain combines TRBV30 with TRBJ2-5; D is perhaps TRBD2 (5 bases). Near its end, the DNA agrees better with TRBJ2-7, so the J call may be wrong. The CDR3 runs to 11 residues. In germline, CDR1 is GTSNPN, CDR2 SVGIG (reference sequence). CDR3 residues: CAWSSGYEQYF. CDR3 DNA sequence: TGTGCCTGGAGTTCGGGGTACGAGCAGTACTTC.

V usage is TRBV4-3 and J usage is TRBJ1-2, with D possibly being TRBD1 (5 bases). With 2 bases removed from V and 4 bases from J, the gap between germline ends came to 17 bases. Germline CDR1 reads LGHNA; CDR2 reads YSLEER. The CDR3 has 16 amino acids. Here the CDR3 DNA reads TGCGCCAGCAGCCAACTCCTGGGCGGGGCGGGCTATGGCTACACCTTC. Its protein is CASSQLLGGAGYGYTF.

The V gene is TRBV6-6, the J gene TRBJ2-1; 7 bases align to TRBD2. Looked up from germline, CDR1 is MNHNY and CDR2 is SVGAGI (reference sequence). This CDR3 has 13 residues. Losses at the gene ends were 8 bases for V and 5 bases for J; bases not matched to a gene: 6. CDR3 protein: CASLASGDNEQFF. The CDR3 DNA is TGTGCCAGCCTCGCTAGCGGAGACAATGAGCAGTTCTTC.

The V and J genes are TRBV7-9 and TRBJ1-2; D perhaps matches TRBD1 (5 bases). CDR1 is SEHNR, CDR2 FQNEAQ, per germline (reference sequence). V lost 5 bases to trimming and J lost 1 base, with 14 bases between them. The length of the CDR3 is 15 residues. The CDR3, as DNA: TGTGCCAGCAGCCCCCCAATCGGGGGTAACTATGGCTACACCTTC. Translated, it gives CASSPPIGGNYGYTF.

The V call is TRBV13, the J call TRBJ1-2; no definite D call. The V end lost 1 base, the J end lost 8 bases, and 17 bases lay between the germline ends. From germline, CDR1 is PRHDT and CDR2 FYEKMQ (reference sequence). CDR3 length: 15 residues. CDR3 region: CASSLVGDGRTGYTF. The DNA for the CDR3 is TGTGCCAGCAGCTTAGTGGGAGACGGCCGCACGGGCTACACCTTC.

The J gene is TRBJ2-5, the V gene TRBV7-8, with D uncertain. CDR1 and CDR2 from the germline V gene are SGHVS and FQNEAQ. The V and J ends lost 1 base and 2 bases respectively, with 11 bases between them. The CDR3 sequence is 15 residues long. The CDR3 loop reads CASSLDYGRQETQYF. CDR3 DNA sequence: TGTGCCAGCAGCTTAGACTATGGTAGACAAGAGACCCAGTACTTC.